This T cell receptor beta chain was observed in a study of shared clonotypes between healthy human individuals. Sequencing was performed with immunoSEQ multiplex PCR; in TCRdb, only in-frame clones are kept and a portion is missing. The table has about 600,000 clones, 70% to 80% seen once. This CDR3 comprises 14 residues. CDR1 is MNHEY, CDR2 SMNVEV, per germline (reference sequence). Losses at the gene ends were 2 bases for V and 6 bases for J; bases not matched to a gene: 6. The specimen was PBMCs. The chain carries TRBV27 and TRBJ2-7, with 8 bases that match TRBD1. The sequence derives from a woman in her forties in good health. Some clones in this sample may be carry-over from other donors' samples. The CDR3 reads CASSLRTGLTEQYF. DNA for the CDR3: TGTGCCAGCAGTTTAAGGACAGGGCTGACCGAGCAGTACTTC.